Listed here are 26 T cell receptor beta chains from one sample, sequenced in a study of T cell clonotyping in hematopoietic cell transplantation (dated by TCRdb to the early 2020s). Libraries were made using the immunoSEQ multiplex PCR assay. TCRdb provides this immuneACCESS table in a form limited to in-frame rearrangements. Some clones are lacking; in checked studies, under half of them reflect an unresolved V gene, and why the rest are absent is not known. For this sample the table gives approximately 9,300 clones, of which 51% were detected only once. Over 10% of the sample goes to the ten largest clones. The sample's time point label is to be understood as: 100 days after allo-HCT. The sequencing here drew on peripheral blood mononuclear cells, taken 100 days after allogeneic stem cell transplant. The origin of the receptors is a female patient aged 45 to 65 who had an allogeneic stem cell transplant from an unrelated donor, so the T cells may come from the graft donor. Some clones in this sample may be carry-over from other donors' samples.

This chain uses TRBV30 with TRBJ1-3; D is unclear. The V end was cut by 3 bases, the J end by 0 bases, with 6 bases between. This CDR3 contains 13 residues. The germline CDR1 and CDR2 sequences are GTSNPN and SVGIG (reference sequence). Here the CDR3 reads CAWRVYSGNTIYF. The CDR3 DNA sequence: TGTGCCTGGAGAGTCTACTCTGGAAACACCATATATTTT. Drawing the rest from reference TRBV30 and TRBJ1-3, the complete variable domain is SQTIHQWPATLVQPVGSPLSLECTVEGTSNPNLYWYRQAAGRGLQLLFYSVGIGQISSEVPQNLSASRPQDRQFILSSKKLLLSDSGFYLCAWRVYSGNTIYFGEGSWLTVV.

The rearrangement joins TRBV11-1 to TRBJ2-7; 7 bases align to TRBD2. The CDR3 totals 15 residues. The V segment lost 1 base and the J segment 2 bases; nucleotides outside the gene matches: 5. Germline CDR1 and CDR2: SGHAT and FQDESV (reference sequence). The CDR3 loop is CASSLGGTNTYEQYF. CDR3 coding DNA: TGTGCCAGCAGCTTAGGGGGGACTAACACCTACGAGCAGTACTTC. The whole variable domain, filled in from reference TRBV11-1 and TRBJ2-7, reads EAEVAQSPRYKITEKSQAVAFWCDPISGHATLYWYRQILGQGPELLVQFQDESVVDDSQLPKDRFSAERLKGVDSTLKIQPAELGDSAMYLCASSLGGTNTYEQYFGPGTRLTVT.

This chain links TRBV27 with TRBJ2-3, with D unclear. V dropped 6 bases and J dropped 3 bases, with 13 bases sitting between them. The CDR3 is made up of 14 amino acids. Germline V gene sequence: CDR1 MNHEY, CDR2 SMNVEV (reference sequence). The CDR3 here is CASSFGVYTDTQYF. CDR3 in DNA: TGTGCCAGCAGCTTTGGGGTGTATACAGATACGCAGTATTTT.

This clone was seen more than once but under ten times. The chain has TRBV6-4 and TRBJ2-2, with a possible D match to TRBD1 (5 bases). CDR3 length equals 14 residues. Looked up from germline, CDR1 is MRHNA and CDR2 is SNTAGT. Deletions cut 5 bases from V and 1 base from J, with 8 bases between. CDR3 DNA sequence: TGTGCCAGCAGTCTCGACAGGAACACCGGGGAGCTGTTTTTT. It yields the protein CASSLDRNTGELFF.

This chain connects TRBV28 to TRBJ1-1; a possible D gene is TRBD1 (5 bases). The CDR3 has 15 residues. V was trimmed by 7 bases and J by 1 base, leaving 16 bases between them. Germline V gives CDR1 MDHEN, CDR2 SYDVKM. The CDR3 DNA follows: TGTGCCAGCACCACTGGGGCATACCGGAACACTGAAGCTTTCTTT. It specifies CASTTGAYRNTEAFF.

The sample holds a few counts of this clone. The CDR3 loop is CASSSTRWGDGELFF. In nucleotides, the CDR3 is TGTGCCAGCAGCTCCACCCGATGGGGGGACGGGGAGCTGTTTTTT. The V gene is TRBV11-3, the J gene TRBJ2-2; D is possibly TRBD2 (6 bases). Per the germline V gene, CDR1 is SGHNT and CDR2 is YENEEA. The CDR3 contains 15 residues. With 4 bases removed from V and 7 bases from J, the gap between germline ends came to 16 bases.

The chain joins TRBV6-6 to TRBJ1-4; D gene ambiguous. Germline V lookup: CDR1 MNHNY, CDR2 SVGAGI (reference sequence). The CDR3 has 15 amino acids. Trimming stripped 0 bases from V and 3 bases from J, with 8 bases between. This CDR3 is CASSYSVQANEKLFF. CDR3 coding DNA: TGTGCCAGCAGTTACTCGGTACAAGCTAATGAAAAACTGTTTTTT.

This clone was recorded once. The conserved phenylalanine or tryptophan normally closing the CDR3 is absent here, so this likely arose from a read error. This chain joins TRBV6-5 and TRBJ1-2; perhaps TRBD1 as D (5 bases). The CDR3 loop spans 15 amino acids. From germline, CDR1 is MNHEY and CDR2 SVGAGI. Deletions cut 0 bases from V and 4 bases from J, with 12 bases between. CDR3 residues: CASSYSGREGYGYTS. DNA of the CDR3: TGTGCCAGCAGTTACTCTGGCAGGGAGGGCTATGGCTACACCTCC.

The rearrangement joins TRBV25-1 to TRBJ2-1; D is undetermined. This CDR3 region has 14 residues. The germline V gene has CDR1 MGHDK and CDR2 SYGVNS. Trimming stripped 9 bases from V and 0 bases from J, with 12 bases between. DNA for the CDR3: TGTGCCAGTGGAGATTTTAGCTCCTACAATGAGCAGTTCTTC. Protein sequence: CASGDFSSYNEQFF.

The genes are TRBV5-6 and TRBJ1-2, with 9 bases that match TRBD1. This CDR3 has 14 residues. Unmatched junction bases numbered 8, after V lost 4 bases and J lost 7 bases. From germline, CDR1 is SGHDT and CDR2 YYEEEE. The CDR3 spells CASSRGTGLGGYTF. CDR3 DNA: TGTGCCAGCAGCCGCGGGACAGGGTTAGGTGGCTACACCTTC.

This clone has only one observation. The V gene is TRBV5-1, the J gene TRBJ2-6, with unresolved D. Germline assignment: CDR1 SGHRS and CDR2 YFSETQ. The ends were cut back, 0 bases at V and 0 bases at J, with 1 base in the middle. The CDR3 totals 14 residues. The CDR3 is CASSLDSGANVLTF. CDR3 in DNA: TGCGCCAGCAGCTTGGACTCTGGGGCCAACGTCCTGACTTTC.

The chain employs TRBV30 and TRBJ2-5, with D unresolved. The J call is in doubt because the DNA end fits TRBJ2-7 better. The germline V gene has CDR1 GTSNPN and CDR2 SVGIG (reference sequence). The CDR3 is 12 residues long. The CDR3 protein is CAWSGRPYEQYF. The CDR3 nucleotides are TGTGCCTGGAGTGGCAGGCCTTACGAGCAGTACTTC.

This clone was recorded a few times. The V call is TRBV5-1, the J call TRBJ1-3, with D uncertain. The CDR3 is 14 amino acids. Germline V lookup: CDR1 SGHRS, CDR2 YFSETQ. V lost 2 bases and J 0 bases, leaving 6 bases between the germline ends. CDR3 protein: CASSLLGSGNTIYF. The CDR3 coding sequence is TGCGCCAGCAGCTTACTAGGCTCTGGAAACACCATATATTTT.

Within the sample, this clone is medium-sized. The CDR3 region is CASSLGQGALTEAFF. The CDR3 DNA follows: TGTGCCAGCAGCTTGGGACAGGGGGCTCTGACTGAAGCTTTCTTT. The J gene is TRBJ1-1, the V gene TRBV7-6; 12 nucleotides line up with TRBD1. In germline, CDR1 is SGHVS, CDR2 FNYEAQ. With V trimmed by 3 bases and J by 5 bases, 4 bases remained unmatched. The CDR3 length is 15 residues.

J is TRBJ2-1 and V is TRBV9; D is uncertain. The CDR3 is made up of 14 amino acids. The ends were cut back, 2 bases at V and 6 bases at J, with 12 bases in the middle. CDR1 is SGDLS, CDR2 YYNGEE, per germline. CDR3 nucleotide sequence: TGTGCCAGCAGCGTGAATTACCCGGGCAATGAGCAGTTCTTC. It encodes CASSVNYPGNEQFF.

The V gene is TRBV5-4, the J gene TRBJ2-7; maybe TRBD1 (5 bases). The CDR3 totals 14 residues. Germline V gives CDR1 SGHNT, CDR2 YYREEE (reference sequence). Deletions cut 3 bases from V and 4 bases from J, with 14 bases between. The CDR3 DNA is TGTGCCAGCAGCTCGGAATTCAGGGCTTACGAGCAGTACTTC. It is translated as CASSSEFRAYEQYF.

The chain is built from TRBV28 and TRBJ2-5; tentative D call: TRBD1 (6 bases). The end of the DNA is better explained by TRBJ2-7, so the J call may be wrong. Germline V gene sequence: CDR1 MDHEN, CDR2 SYDVKM. The CDR3 has 13 residues. Written as DNA, the CDR3 is TGTGCCAGCAGTCCCCGGACAGACGACGAGCAGTACTTC. Residues: CASSPRTDDEQYF.

This sequence joins TRBV7-2 and TRBJ2-4, with 12 bases lining up with TRBD2. This CDR3 comprises 15 residues. Trimming at V came to 5 bases and at J to 6 bases, leaving 5 bases not matched to a gene. Germline V gene sequence: CDR1 SGHTA, CDR2 FQGNSA. CDR3 sequence reads: CASSGLAGGRNIQYF. The CDR3, as DNA: TGTGCCAGCAGCGGGCTAGCGGGAGGGAGAAACATTCAGTACTTC.

As concerns this clone: Compared with germline, one end of the junction differs, possibly owing to a read error. V and J are TRBV30 and TRBJ1-1; D remains ambiguous. This CDR3 spans 12 amino acids. Germline-derived CDR1 and CDR2 are GTSNPN and SVGIG (reference sequence). The CDR3 region is CAWSAFNTEAFF. The CDR3 DNA reads TGTGCCTGGTCCGCATTCAACACTGAAGCCTTCTTT. Full variable domain (outside the CDR3, taken from reference TRBV30 and TRBJ1-1): SQTIHQWPATLVQPVGSPLSLECTVEGTSNPNLYWYRQAAGRGLQLLFYSVGIGQISSEVPQNLSASRPQDRQFILSSKKLLLSDSGFYLCAWSAFNTEAFFGQGTRLTVV.

The rearrangement links TRBV7-9 to TRBJ2-5, with TRBD1 matching over 9 bases. With 2 bases clipped from V and 3 bases from J, the junction kept 7 bases outside the gene matches. The CDR3 extends over 16 amino acids. In germline, CDR1 is SEHNR, CDR2 FQNEAQ (reference sequence). CDR3 in amino acids: CASSLPVGQGKETQYF. The CDR3 nucleotides are TGTGCCAGCAGCTTACCTGTCGGACAGGGGAAAGAGACCCAGTACTTC. The variable domain in full, with the rest retrieved from reference TRBV7-9 and TRBJ2-5, is DTGVSQNPRHKITKRGQNVTFRCDPISEHNRLYWYRQTLGQGPEFLTYFQNEAQLEKSRLLSDRFSAERPKGSFSTLEIQRTEQGDSAMYLCASSLPVGQGKETQYFGPGTRLLVL.

This clone was counted a few times. This chain uses TRBV4-3 with TRBJ2-7; 11 bases match TRBD2. CDR3 length: 15 residues. Germline CDR1 LGHNA, CDR2 YSLEER. The junction had 2 bases not matched to a gene; V was cut back by 0 bases and J by 4 bases. The chain's CDR3 is CASSQDSSGGYEQYF. The CDR3 DNA is TGCGCCAGCAGCCAAGATTCTAGCGGGGGGTACGAGCAGTACTTC.

This clone was counted between two and nine times. This chain uses TRBV6-1 with TRBJ1-5, with 7 nucleotides matching TRBD1. Trimming removed 3 bases from V and 7 bases from J; junction bases left unmatched: 3. The V gene's germline CDR1 is MNHNS and CDR2 SASEGT. The CDR3 totals 13 residues. Written as DNA, the CDR3 is TGTGCCAGCAGTGAGGGACAGTTACAGCCCCAGCATTTT. Amino acid sequence: CASSEGQLQPQHF.

The rearrangement uses TRBV30 and TRBJ1-2, with no clear D. This CDR3 region has 14 residues. The germline gives CDR1 GTSNPN, CDR2 SVGIG (reference sequence). Trimming shortened V by 3 bases and J by 1 base, and 12 bases separated the two germline ends. The CDR3 coding sequence is TGTGCCTGGAGCGCAATGACGGTTAACTATGGCTACACCTTC. Translation: CAWSAMTVNYGYTF.

This chain connects TRBV29-1 to TRBJ2-5, with D unclear. The J call may be faulty, since TRBJ2-7 better matches the DNA end. Germline CDR1 reads SQVTM; CDR2 reads ANQGSEA. The CDR3 sequence is 11 residues long. The CDR3 DNA reads as TGCAGCGTTGGTCCGGAACACGAGCAGTACTTC. Amino acid sequence: CSVGPEHEQYF.

The chain combines TRBV29-1 with TRBJ1-2; possibly TRBD1 for D (5 bases). Germline-derived CDR1 and CDR2 are SQVTM and ANQGSEA. The ends were cut back, 8 bases at V and 0 bases at J, with 16 bases in the middle. The CDR3 length is 14 residues. The CDR3 coding sequence is TGCAGCACCGCCGCCGTGGGGGCTAACTATGGCTACACCTTC. Protein product: CSTAAVGANYGYTF.

This chain uses TRBV29-1 with TRBJ2-1; D is uncertain. The CDR3 consists of 12 residues. The germline CDR1 and CDR2 sequences are SQVTM and ANQGSEA. V gave up 4 bases and J gave up 5 bases, with 9 bases separating them. The CDR3 DNA follows: TGCAGCGTTGCACCGGCGAACAATGAGCAGTTCTTC. Its translation: CSVAPANNEQFF.